This T cell receptor beta chain was profiled in a study of human T cells and chemical hapten exposure. Study-wide results and limits: Expanded TCRs produced significantly more large CDR3 similarity clusters than controls did.

This sample's time point: patch test 1, 2 weeks after DPC sensitization. Treatment in this sample: therapeutic diphenylcyclopropenone sensitization with weekly scalp DPC. TCRdb used MiXCR to reprocess the RACE reads, holding one entry per CDR3 protein. The sample consists of roughly 200,000 distinct CDR3 sequences, 20% to 25% of them appearing once. Germline lookup yields CDR1 LNHDA and CDR2 SQIVND (reference sequence). V lost 7 bases, J lost 3 bases, and 9 bases stayed unmatched. This CDR3 has 15 amino acids. This clonotype was detected a few times. Its target is not known. The chain joins TRBV19 to TRBJ2-7; 10 positions agree with TRBD2. The origin of this receptor is a woman aged 45-65 years with alopecia areata. Some clones in this sample may be carry-over from other donors' samples. Material: whole blood, obtained in connection with sensitization to the hapten diphenylcyclopropenone (DPC). The CDR3, as DNA: TGTGCCAGTACTCCGGGACTAGCGTCATTCTACGAGCAGTACTTC. Translated: CASTPGLASFYEQYF. The variable domain in full, with the rest retrieved from reference TRBV19 and TRBJ2-7, is DGGITQSPKYLFRKEGQNVTLSCEQNLNHDAMYWYRQDPGQGLRLIYYSQIVNDFQKGDIAEGYSVSREKKESFPLTVTSAQKNPTAFYLCASTPGLASFYEQYFGPGTRLTVT.